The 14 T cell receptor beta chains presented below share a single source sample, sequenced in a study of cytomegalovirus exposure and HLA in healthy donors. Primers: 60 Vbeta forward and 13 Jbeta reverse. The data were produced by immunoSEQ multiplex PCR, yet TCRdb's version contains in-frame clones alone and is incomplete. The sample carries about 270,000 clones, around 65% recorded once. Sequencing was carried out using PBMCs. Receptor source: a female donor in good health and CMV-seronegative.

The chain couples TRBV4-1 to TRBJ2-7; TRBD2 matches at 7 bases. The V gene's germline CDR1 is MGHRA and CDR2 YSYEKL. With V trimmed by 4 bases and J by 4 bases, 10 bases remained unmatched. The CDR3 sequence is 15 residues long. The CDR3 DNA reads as TGCGCCAGCAGCCCCAGAGGTCCAGCGGGATACGAGCAGTACTTC. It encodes CASSPRGPAGYEQYF.

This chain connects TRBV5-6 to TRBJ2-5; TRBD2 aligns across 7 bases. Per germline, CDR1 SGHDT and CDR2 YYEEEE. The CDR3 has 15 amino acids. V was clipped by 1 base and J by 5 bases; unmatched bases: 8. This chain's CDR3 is CASSLPAGVVETQYF. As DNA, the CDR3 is TGTGCCAGCAGCTTGCCTGCGGGAGTGGTGGAGACCCAGTACTTC.

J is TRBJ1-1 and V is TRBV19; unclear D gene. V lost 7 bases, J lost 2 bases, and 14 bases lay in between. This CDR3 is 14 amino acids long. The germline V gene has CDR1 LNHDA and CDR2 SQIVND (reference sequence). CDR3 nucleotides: TGTGCCAGTAAAAACTTGGGCGCTAACACTGAAGCTTTCTTT. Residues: CASKNLGANTEAFF. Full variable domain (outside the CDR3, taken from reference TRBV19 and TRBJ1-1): DGGITQSPKYLFRKEGQNVTLSCEQNLNHDAMYWYRQDPGQGLRLIYYSQIVNDFQKGDIAEGYSVSREKKESFPLTVTSAQKNPTAFYLCASKNLGANTEAFFGQGTRLTVV.

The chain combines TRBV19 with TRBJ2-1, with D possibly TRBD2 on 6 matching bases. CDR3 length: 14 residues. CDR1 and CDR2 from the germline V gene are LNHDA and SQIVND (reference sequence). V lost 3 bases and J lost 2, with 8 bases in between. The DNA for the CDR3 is TGTGCCAGTAGTATGCTAGCGACCTACAATGAGCAGTTCTTC. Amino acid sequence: CASSMLATYNEQFF.

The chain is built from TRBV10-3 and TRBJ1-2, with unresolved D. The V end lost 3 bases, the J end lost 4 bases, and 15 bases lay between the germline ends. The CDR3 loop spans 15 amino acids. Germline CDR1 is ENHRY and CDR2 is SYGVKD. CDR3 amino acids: CAISDPGGKGYGYTF. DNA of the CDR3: TGTGCCATCAGTGATCCTGGAGGGAAAGGCTATGGCTACACCTTC.

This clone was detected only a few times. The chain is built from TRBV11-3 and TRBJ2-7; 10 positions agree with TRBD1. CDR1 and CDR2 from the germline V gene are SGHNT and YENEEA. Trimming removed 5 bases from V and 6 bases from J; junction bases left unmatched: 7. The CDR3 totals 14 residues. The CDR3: CASSARQGAGEQYF. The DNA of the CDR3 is TGTGCCAGCAGCGCCCGACAGGGGGCGGGCGAGCAGTACTTC.

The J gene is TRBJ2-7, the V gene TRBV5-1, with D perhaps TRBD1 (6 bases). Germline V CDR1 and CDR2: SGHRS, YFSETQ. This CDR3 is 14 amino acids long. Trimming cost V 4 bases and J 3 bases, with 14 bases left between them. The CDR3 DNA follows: TGCGCCAGCAGCCCACAAACAGGGAACTACGAGCAGTACTTC. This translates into CASSPQTGNYEQYF.

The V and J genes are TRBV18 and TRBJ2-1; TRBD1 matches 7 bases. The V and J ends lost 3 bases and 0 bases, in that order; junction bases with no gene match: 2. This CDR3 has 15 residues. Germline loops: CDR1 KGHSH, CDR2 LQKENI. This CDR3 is CASSPDRSSYNEQFF. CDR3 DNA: TGTGCCAGCTCACCGGACAGGAGCTCCTACAATGAGCAGTTCTTC. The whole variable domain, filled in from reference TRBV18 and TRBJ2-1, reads NAGVMQNPRHLVRRRGQEARLRCSPMKGHSHVYWYRQLPEEGLKFMVYLQKENIIDESGMPKERFSAEFPKEGPSILRIQQVVRGDSAAYFCASSPDRSSYNEQFFGPGTRLTVL.

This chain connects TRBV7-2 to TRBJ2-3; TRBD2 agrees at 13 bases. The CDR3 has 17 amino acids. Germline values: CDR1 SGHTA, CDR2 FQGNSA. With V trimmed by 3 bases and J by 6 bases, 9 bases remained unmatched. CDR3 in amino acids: CASSFRTSGSIADTQYF. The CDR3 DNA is TGTGCCAGCAGCTTCCGGACTAGCGGGAGTATAGCGGATACGCAGTATTTT. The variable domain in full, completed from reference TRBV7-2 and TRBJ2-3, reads GAGVSQSPSNKVTEKGKDVELRCDPISGHTALYWYRQSLGQGLEFLIYFQGNSAPDKSGLPSDRFSAERTGGSVSTLTIQRTQQEDSAVYLCASSFRTSGSIADTQYFGPGTRLTVL.

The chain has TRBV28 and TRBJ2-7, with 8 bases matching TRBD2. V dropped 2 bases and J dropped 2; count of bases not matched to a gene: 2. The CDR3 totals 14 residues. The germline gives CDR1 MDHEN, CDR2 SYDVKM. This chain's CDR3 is CASSLVGLAYEQYF. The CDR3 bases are TGTGCCAGCAGTTTAGTGGGACTAGCCTACGAGCAGTACTTC. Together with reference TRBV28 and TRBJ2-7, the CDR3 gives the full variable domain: DVKVTQSSRYLVKRTGEKVFLECVQDMDHENMFWYRQDPGLGLRLIYFSYDVKMKEKGDIPEGYSVSREKKERFSLILESASTNQTSMYLCASSLVGLAYEQYFGPGTRLTVT.

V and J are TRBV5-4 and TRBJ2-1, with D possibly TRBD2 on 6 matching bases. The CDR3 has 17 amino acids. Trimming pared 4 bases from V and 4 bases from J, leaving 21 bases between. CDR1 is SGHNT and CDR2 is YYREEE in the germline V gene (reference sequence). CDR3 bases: TGTGCCAGCAGCCTATCGGGAGCGGCATATTTATACAATGAGCAGTTCTTC. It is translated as CASSLSGAAYLYNEQFF.

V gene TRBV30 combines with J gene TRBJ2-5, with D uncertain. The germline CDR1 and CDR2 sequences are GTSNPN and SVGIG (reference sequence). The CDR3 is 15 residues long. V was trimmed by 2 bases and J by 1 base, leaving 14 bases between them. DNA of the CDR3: TGTGCCTGGAGTACCGCCCGATCTATCCAAGAGACCCAGTACTTC. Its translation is CAWSTARSIQETQYF.

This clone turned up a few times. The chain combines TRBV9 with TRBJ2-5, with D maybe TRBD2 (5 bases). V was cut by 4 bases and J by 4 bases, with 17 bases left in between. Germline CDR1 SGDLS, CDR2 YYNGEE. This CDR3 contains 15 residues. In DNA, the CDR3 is TGTGCCAGCAGCTTCTCCAATAGCGTGCTAGAGACCCAGTACTTC. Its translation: CASSFSNSVLETQYF. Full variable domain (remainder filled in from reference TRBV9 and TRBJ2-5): DSGVTQTPKHLITATGQRVTLRCSPRSGDLSVYWYQQSLDQGLQFLIQYYNGEERAKGNILERFSAQQFPDLHSELNLSSLELGDSALYFCASSFSNSVLETQYFGPGTRLLVL.

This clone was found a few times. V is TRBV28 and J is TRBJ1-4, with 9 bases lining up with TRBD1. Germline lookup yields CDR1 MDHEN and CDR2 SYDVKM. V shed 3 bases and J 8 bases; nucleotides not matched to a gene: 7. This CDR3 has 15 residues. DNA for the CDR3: TGTGCCAGCAGTTTTATGGGACAGGGAGGGGAAAAACTGTTTTTT. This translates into CASSFMGQGGEKLFF. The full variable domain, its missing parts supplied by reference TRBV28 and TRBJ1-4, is DVKVTQSSRYLVKRTGEKVFLECVQDMDHENMFWYRQDPGLGLRLIYFSYDVKMKEKGDIPEGYSVSREKKERFSLILESASTNQTSMYLCASSFMGQGGEKLFFGSGTQLSVL.